These 31 T cell receptor beta chains were all obtained from the same sample, sequenced in a study of early stage breast cancer tumors. Profiling relied on immunoSEQ multiplex PCR, and the TCRdb table lists in-frame clones only, not all of them. The sample lists about 46,000 clones, approximately 78% seen once, with roughly 3% in the top ten. Sample: blood. These receptors all come from a person aged 40 to 49 with breast cancer.

This clone has only one observation. The gene calls are TRBV19 and TRBJ1-5; no reliable D call. From germline, CDR1 is LNHDA and CDR2 SQIVND (reference sequence). There are 15 residues in the CDR3. V lost 1 base and J 3 bases, leaving 10 bases between the germline ends. CDR3 bases: TGTGCCAGTAGTATAGCGGCCAGATCCAATCAGCCCCAGCATTTT. Protein sequence: CASSIAARSNQPQHF.

The chain employs TRBV11-2 and TRBJ2-7; tentatively, D is TRBD1 (5 bases). Germline-derived CDR1 and CDR2 are SGHAT and FQNNGV. This CDR3 has 13 amino acids. V was pared by 3 bases and J by 3 bases, with 9 bases between. The CDR3 region is CASSFEQVYEQYF. The DNA for the CDR3 is TGTGCCAGCAGCTTCGAACAGGTCTACGAGCAGTACTTC.

This chain connects TRBV6-1 to TRBJ1-4; no clear D gene. Trimming shortened V by 0 bases and J by 0 bases, and 5 bases separated the two germline ends. CDR1 and CDR2 from the germline V gene are MNHNS and SASEGT. The CDR3 is made up of 15 amino acids. As DNA, the CDR3 is TGTGCCAGCAGTGAAGCAGGAGCAACTAATGAAAAACTGTTTTTT. Protein product: CASSEAGATNEKLFF.

J is TRBJ2-7 and V is TRBV4-1, with D perhaps matching TRBD1 or TRBD2 (5 bases each). Germline lookup yields CDR1 MGHRA and CDR2 YSYEKL. CDR3 length: 15 residues. V was cut by 1 base and J by 3 bases, with 13 bases left in between. The CDR3 region has the DNA TGCGCCAGCAGCCAAGTCAGGGACGCAGTCTACGAGCAGTACTTC. It is translated as CASSQVRDAVYEQYF.

The chain has TRBV5-8 and TRBJ1-2, with TRBD1 matching 7 bases. The CDR3 is 16 amino acids. V lost 0 bases and J lost 2; bases outside the gene matches: 7. Germline values: CDR1 SGHTS, CDR2 YDEGEE. The CDR3 loop reads CASSLGPGGRNYGYTF. DNA for the CDR3: TGTGCCAGCAGCTTGGGTCCAGGGGGGCGGAACTATGGCTACACCTTC.

The J gene is TRBJ2-3, the V gene TRBV18; D gene uncertain. V was cut by 3 bases and J by 3 bases, with 13 bases left in between. CDR1 and CDR2 from the germline V gene are KGHSH and LQKENI. The CDR3 is made up of 15 amino acids. Here the CDR3 DNA reads TGTGCCAGCTCACCCGCCCTCGCTAGTACAGATACGCAGTATTTT. This encodes CASSPALASTDTQYF. The full variable domain, in which reference TRBV18 and TRBJ2-3 provide the parts outside the CDR3, is NAGVMQNPRHLVRRRGQEARLRCSPMKGHSHVYWYRQLPEEGLKFMVYLQKENIIDESGMPKERFSAEFPKEGPSILRIQQVVRGDSAAYFCASSPALASTDTQYFGPGTRLTVL.

This clone was counted only a few times. The chain couples TRBV2 to TRBJ2-7; 9 nucleotides align to TRBD2. The trim removed 5 bases at V and 4 bases at J, leaving 3 bases unmatched. This CDR3 is built from 13 residues. Germline lookup yields CDR1 SNHLY and CDR2 FYNNEI. The DNA of the CDR3 is TGTGCCAGCAGTCCAGGACTAGCGTACGAGCAGTACTTC. This codes for CASSPGLAYEQYF.

The J gene is TRBJ1-5, the V gene TRBV21-1. TRBV21-1 is a pseudogene segment. The CDR3 is 17 residues long. CDR3 in DNA: TGTGCCAGCAGCAAAGGGAGTGCTCGGTCTCTCGTTCAGCCCCAGCATTTT. This gives the protein CASSKGSARSLVQPQHF.

The chain recombines TRBV10-1 with TRBJ2-6; no clear D. The germline gives CDR1 WNHNN, CDR2 SYGVQD (reference sequence). The CDR3 runs to 11 residues. V gave up 8 bases and J gave up 1 base, with 0 bases separating them. The CDR3 loop reads CASSGANVLTF. The CDR3, as DNA: TGCGCCAGCTCTGGGGCCAACGTCCTGACTTTC.

This clone was seen once. The rearrangement joins TRBV2 to TRBJ1-2; 9 bases agree with TRBD1. The V segment lost 5 bases and the J segment 6 bases; nucleotides outside the gene matches: 7. The CDR3 contains 14 residues. From germline, CDR1 is SNHLY and CDR2 FYNNEI. CDR3 amino acids: CASSWFDRGNGYTF. The CDR3, as DNA: TGTGCCAGCAGTTGGTTTGACAGGGGGAATGGCTACACCTTC. The full variable domain, in which reference TRBV2 and TRBJ1-2 provide the parts outside the CDR3, is EPEVTQTPSHQVTQMGQEVILRCVPISNHLYFYWYRQILGQKVEFLVSFYNNEISEKSEIFDDQFSVERPDGSNFTLKIRSTKLEDSAMYFCASSWFDRGNGYTFGSGTRLTVV.

This clone was seen just once. The gene calls are TRBV7-8 and TRBJ2-3; unclear D gene. The germline gives CDR1 SGHVS, CDR2 FQNEAQ. The CDR3 has 14 amino acids. V shed 2 bases and J shed 8 bases, with 14 bases lying between them. The DNA for the CDR3 is TGTGCCAGCAGCTTATCGACCCCAAGCCCTACGCAGTATTTT. Protein sequence: CASSLSTPSPTQYF.

The chain uses TRBV9 and TRBJ1-2, with 7 bases fitting TRBD1. This CDR3 comprises 15 residues. Germline values: CDR1 SGDLS, CDR2 YYNGEE. With V trimmed by 3 bases and J by 2 bases, 7 bases remained unmatched. In DNA, the CDR3 is TGTGCCAGCAGCGACCGACAGGGCTACAACTATGGCTACACCTTC. This codes for CASSDRQGYNYGYTF.

The table lists this clone with a few counts. The chain recombines TRBV6-5 with TRBJ1-2, with D uncertain. Germline CDR1 reads MNHEY; CDR2 reads SVGAGI. V was cut by 0 bases and J by 5 bases, with 16 bases left in between. CDR3 size: 16 residues. The CDR3: CASSYSRQFLMYGYTF. The CDR3 DNA reads as TGTGCCAGCAGTTACTCGAGGCAGTTTCTTATGTATGGCTACACCTTC.

The V gene is TRBV7-8, the J gene TRBJ1-1, with TRBD1 as a possible D gene (6 bases). The germline V and J ends were trimmed by 7 bases and 1 base, with 10 bases remaining between them. The CDR3 totals 13 residues. Germline V gene data show CDR1 as SGHVS and CDR2 as FQNEAQ. CDR3 residues: CASTRQANTEAFF. CDR3 sequence (DNA): TGTGCCAGCACCCGACAGGCGAACACTGAAGCTTTCTTT.

The rearrangement links TRBV27 to TRBJ1-1; maybe TRBD1 (6 bases). The germline gives CDR1 MNHEY, CDR2 SMNVEV (reference sequence). This CDR3 is built from 12 residues. V lost 6 bases to trimming and J lost 1 base, with 6 bases between them. CDR3 residues: CASRQGNTEAFF. DNA of the CDR3: TGTGCCAGCAGACAGGGGAACACTGAAGCTTTCTTT.

The rearrangement uses TRBV5-1 and TRBJ1-2; 8 bases match TRBD1. This CDR3 has 14 amino acids. CDR1 and CDR2 (germline): SGHRS, YFSETQ. The ends lost 4 bases at V and 6 bases at J; junction bases unmatched: 8. The CDR3 is CASSLRTGRDGYTF. The CDR3, as DNA: TGCGCCAGCAGCCTACGGACAGGGCGGGATGGCTACACCTTC.

This clone has just one count. The chain combines TRBV5-1 with TRBJ1-1; 7 nucleotides align to TRBD1. Germline lookup yields CDR1 SGHRS and CDR2 YFSETQ. V lost 4 bases to trimming and J lost 6 bases; unmatched junction nucleotides: 6. The CDR3 is 13 amino acids. The CDR3: CASSIQGRAEAFF. The CDR3 coding sequence is TGCGCCAGCAGCATACAGGGGAGAGCTGAAGCTTTCTTT.

This chain joins TRBV4-1 and TRBJ2-7; D not resolved. Trimming took off 0 bases at V and 1 base at J, with 16 bases between the two ends. Germline V gene data show CDR1 as MGHRA and CDR2 as YSYEKL. The length of the CDR3 is 17 residues. Here the CDR3 reads CASSQETVPVVSYEQYF. The CDR3 coding sequence is TGCGCCAGCAGCCAAGAGACCGTACCCGTCGTTTCCTACGAGCAGTACTTC.

This clone was detected once. The V and J genes are TRBV4-2 and TRBJ2-6; D is possibly TRBD1 or TRBD2 (5 bases each). This CDR3 spans 16 amino acids. V was shortened by 4 bases and J by 0 bases, with 10 bases between the two germline ends. Germline assignment: CDR1 LGHNA and CDR2 YNFKEQ. CDR3 coding DNA: TGTGCCAGCAGCCGGGACCAGGACTCTGGGGCCAACGTCCTGACTTTC. Translating gives CASSRDQDSGANVLTF.

The chain has TRBV19 and TRBJ2-6; no reliable D call. The V end was cut by 3 bases, the J end by 1 base, with 4 bases between. Germline V CDR1 and CDR2: LNHDA, SQIVND (reference sequence). The CDR3 contains 14 residues. CDR3 region: CASSMGSGANVLTF. CDR3 nucleotides: TGTGCCAGTAGTATGGGGTCTGGGGCCAACGTCCTGACTTTC.

The chain employs TRBV5-6 and TRBJ2-7, with 11 nucleotides matching TRBD2. Trimming took 7 bases from V and 5 from J; bases not matched to a gene: 5. Looked up from germline, CDR1 is SGHDT and CDR2 is YYEEEE. The CDR3 sequence is 13 residues long. As DNA, the CDR3 is TGTGCCAGCCAACTAGCGGGAGAGGACGAGCAGTACTTC. Protein sequence: CASQLAGEDEQYF. Filled out from reference TRBV5-6 and TRBJ2-7, the complete variable domain reads DAGVTQSPTHLIKTRGQQVTLRCSPKSGHDTVSWYQQALGQGPQFIFQYYEEEERQRGNFPDRFSGHQFPNYSSELNVNALLLGDSALYLCASQLAGEDEQYFGPGTRLTVT.

Here the CDR3 reads CASILDHANTGELFF. The DNA for the CDR3 is TGTGCCAGCATCTTAGACCACGCGAACACCGGGGAGCTGTTTTTT. The rearrangement joins TRBV6-6 to TRBJ2-2; D call uncertain. CDR3 length: 15 residues. The germline V gene has CDR1 MNHNY and CDR2 SVGAGI (reference sequence). Deletions cut 7 bases from V and 0 bases from J, with 12 bases between.

This clone has only one observation. The chain links TRBV6-5 to TRBJ2-7, with 11 bases aligning to TRBD2. Germline V gene sequence: CDR1 MNHEY, CDR2 SVGAGI. This CDR3 region has 14 residues. V lost 6 bases to trimming and J lost 4 bases; unmatched junction nucleotides: 5. The chain's CDR3 is CASRTGTSGYEQYF. The CDR3, as DNA: TGTGCCAGCAGGACCGGGACTAGCGGATACGAGCAGTACTTC.

The CDR3 sequence: CASSLMRSSYNEQFF. Here the CDR3 DNA reads TGTGCCAGCAGCTTAATGCGGAGCTCCTACAATGAGCAGTTCTTC. This chain connects TRBV7-3 to TRBJ2-1; D is ambiguous. This CDR3 is 15 amino acids long. With 1 base removed from V and 0 bases from J, the gap between germline ends came to 7 bases. Germline V CDR1 and CDR2: SGHTA, FQGTGA.

V gene TRBV10-3 combines with J gene TRBJ2-1, with 7 bases matching TRBD2. Germline values: CDR1 ENHRY, CDR2 SYGVKD. The trim removed 2 bases at V and 4 bases at J, leaving 2 bases unmatched. The CDR3 extends over 14 amino acids. The CDR3 is CAISETSDYNEQFF. The CDR3 DNA reads as TGTGCCATCAGTGAGACTAGCGATTACAATGAGCAGTTCTTC.

In its sample, this clone was seen a few times. This chain connects TRBV7-6 to TRBJ2-7, with D possibly being TRBD2 (5 bases). The germline CDR1 and CDR2 sequences are SGHVS and FNYEAQ. There are 13 residues in the CDR3. The V gene lost 1 base and the J gene lost 7 bases, with 11 bases spanning the gap. The CDR3 is CASSLGLRDEQYF. The CDR3 nucleotides read TGTGCCAGCAGCTTAGGCCTCCGGGATGAGCAGTACTTC.

This clone was counted once. The rearrangement uses TRBV18 and TRBJ2-6; 7 bases match TRBD1. Trimming took 5 bases from V and 1 from J; bases not matched to a gene: 11. CDR1 and CDR2 from the germline V gene are KGHSH and LQKENI. This CDR3 has 18 amino acids. The CDR3 reads CASSSRTGKNSGANVLTF. The CDR3 bases are TGTGCCAGCTCATCACGGACAGGAAAGAATTCTGGGGCCAACGTCCTGACTTTC.

This clone was picked up one time. The chain joins TRBV7-6 to TRBJ2-3; 11 bases agree with TRBD2. Germline V gene sequence: CDR1 SGHVS, CDR2 FNYEAQ. V gave up 11 bases and J gave up 0 bases; unmatched junction bases: 13. CDR3 length: 17 residues. CDR3 sequence (DNA): TGTGCCGATCCCCCGGGACTAGCGGACCCTAGCACAGATACGCAGTATTTT. This gives the protein CADPPGLADPSTDTQYF.

This chain connects TRBV5-1 to TRBJ2-1; 9 nucleotides align to TRBD1. The junction had 19 bases not matched to a gene; V was cut back by 9 bases and J by 6 bases. The CDR3 runs 17 residues. Germline lookup yields CDR1 SGHRS and CDR2 YFSETQ. Here the CDR3 reads CATNRGTAGTGLNEQFF. The CDR3 DNA is TGCGCCACCAACCGTGGGACCGCCGGGACAGGGCTCAATGAGCAGTTCTTC.

The chain employs TRBV18 and TRBJ2-3, with 8 bases matching TRBD1. The CDR3 runs 16 residues. The germline V gene encodes CDR1 KGHSH and CDR2 LQKENI. Germline trimming cut 3 bases from V and 4 bases from J; bases unmatched to any gene: 9. The CDR3 coding sequence is TGTGCCAGCTCACCTGGGACAGGCGCTAGGGCAGATACGCAGTATTTT. Translating gives CASSPGTGARADTQYF.

The chain is built from TRBV30 and TRBJ2-1; weak D call: TRBD2 (5 bases). V was pared by 2 bases and J by 1 base, with 18 bases between. CDR3 length: 17 amino acids. From germline, CDR1 is GTSNPN and CDR2 SVGIG (reference sequence). The CDR3 reads CAWSPLARARSYNEQFF. CDR3 DNA sequence: TGTGCCTGGAGTCCCCTAGCCCGAGCTAGATCCTACAATGAGCAGTTCTTC.